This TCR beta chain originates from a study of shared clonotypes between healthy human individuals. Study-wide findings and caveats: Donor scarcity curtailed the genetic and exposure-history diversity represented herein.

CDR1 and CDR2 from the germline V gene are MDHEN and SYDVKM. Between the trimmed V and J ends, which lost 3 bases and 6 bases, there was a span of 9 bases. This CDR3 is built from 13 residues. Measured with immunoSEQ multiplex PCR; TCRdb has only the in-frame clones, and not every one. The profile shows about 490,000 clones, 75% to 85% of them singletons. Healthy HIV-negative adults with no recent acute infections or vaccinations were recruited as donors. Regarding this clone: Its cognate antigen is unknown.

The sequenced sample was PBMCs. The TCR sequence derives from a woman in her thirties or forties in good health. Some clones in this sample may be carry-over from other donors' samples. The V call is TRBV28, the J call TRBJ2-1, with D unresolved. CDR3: CASSLRLLNEQFF. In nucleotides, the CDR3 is TGTGCCAGCAGTTTGCGGCTACTCAATGAGCAGTTCTTC.